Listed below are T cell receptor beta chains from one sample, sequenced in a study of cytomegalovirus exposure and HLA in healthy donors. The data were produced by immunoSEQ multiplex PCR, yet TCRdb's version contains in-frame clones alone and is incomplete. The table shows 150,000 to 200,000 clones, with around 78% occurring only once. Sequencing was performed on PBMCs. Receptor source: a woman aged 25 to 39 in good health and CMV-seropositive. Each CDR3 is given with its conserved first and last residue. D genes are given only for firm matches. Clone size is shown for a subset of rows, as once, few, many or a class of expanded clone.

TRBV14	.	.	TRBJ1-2	TGTGCCAGCAGCCCAATCCAAGGGACTATCTATGGCTACACCTTC	CASSPIQGTIYGYTF
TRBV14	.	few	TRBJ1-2	TGTGCCAGCAGCCAAGTCAGAGGGGGTTACTATGGCTACACCTTC	CASSQVRGGYYGYTF
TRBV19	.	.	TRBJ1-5	TGTGCCAGTAGTATGGGGAGTAACTATCAGCCCCAGCATTTT	CASSMGSNYQPQHF
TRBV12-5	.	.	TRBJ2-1	TGTGCTAGTGACAGCCGGGAGATAGGGTACAATGAGCAGTTCTTC	CASDSREIGYNEQFF
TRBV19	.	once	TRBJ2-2	TGTGCCAGTAGTATCACTAGCCGTGGCACCGGGGAGCTGTTTTTT	CASSITSRGTGELFF
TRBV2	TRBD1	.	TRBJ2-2	TGTGCCAGCAGTGGGGACAGCTCGAACACCGGGGAGCTGTTTTTT	CASSGDSSNTGELFF
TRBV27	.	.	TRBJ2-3	TGTGCCAGCAGGATACTAGCCCCTAGCACAGATACGCAGTATTTT	CASRILAPSTDTQYF
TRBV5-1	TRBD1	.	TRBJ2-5	TGCGCCAGCAGCCTAGGACAGGGGGCAGCGGAGACCCAGTACTTC	CASSLGQGAAETQYF
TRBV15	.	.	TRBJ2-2	TGTGCCACCAGCAGAGAAGTTTCAGGGGTCGGGGAGCTGTTTTTT	CATSREVSGVGELFF
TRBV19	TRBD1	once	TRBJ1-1	TGTGCCAGTAAGGACAGGGGAGGGAGGACTGAAGCTTTCTTT	CASKDRGGRTEAFF
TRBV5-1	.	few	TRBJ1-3	TGCGCCAGCATGCTAACCGCGGACACCATATATTTT	CASMLTADTIYF
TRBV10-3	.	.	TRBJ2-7	TGTGCCATCAGCCCCGCAACGGGAAGTTCCGAGCAGTACTTC	CAISPATGSSEQYF
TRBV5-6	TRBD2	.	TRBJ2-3	TGTGCCGGAAGGACTAGCGGGGCAGATACGCAGTATTTT	CAGRTSGADTQYF
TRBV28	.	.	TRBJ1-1	TGTGCCAGCAGTCCCATGGGGGGGCGAGCTTTCTTT	CASSPMGGRAFF
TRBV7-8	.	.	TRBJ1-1	TGTGCCAGCCTCACCCTAGAGCAGAACACTGAAGCTTTCTTT	CASLTLEQNTEAFF
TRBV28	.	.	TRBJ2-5	TGTGCCAGCAAACTGGACTACAACCAAGAGACCCAGTACTTC	CASKLDYNQETQYF
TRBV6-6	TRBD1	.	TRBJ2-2	TGTGCCAGCGTCAGGACAGGAGGGGAGCTGTTTTTT	CASVRTGGELFF
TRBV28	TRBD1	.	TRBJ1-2	TGTGCCAGCAGTTTTCTCGGGACAGGGTCCGGCAACTATGGCTACACCTTC	CASSFLGTGSGNYGYTF
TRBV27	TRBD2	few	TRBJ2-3	TGTGCCAGCCCCGGGACTAGCGGGGGAGACAGAAGCACAGATACGCAGTATTTT	CASPGTSGGDRSTDTQYF
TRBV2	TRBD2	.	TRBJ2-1	TGTGCCAGCAGTGAAACCCTAGCGGGAAGGGTGGGGAATGAGCAGTTCTTC	CASSETLAGRVGNEQFF
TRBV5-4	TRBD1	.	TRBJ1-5	TGTGCCAGCAGCACCGGGACAGGAAATCAGCCCCAGCATTTT	CASSTGTGNQPQHF
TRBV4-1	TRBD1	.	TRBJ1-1	TGCGCCAGCAGCCAAGTCCCGGGACAGATGAACACTGAAGCTTTCTTT	CASSQVPGQMNTEAFF
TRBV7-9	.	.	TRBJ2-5	TGTGCCAGCAGCTCCTTACGAGGGACCCAGTACTTC	CASSSLRGTQYF
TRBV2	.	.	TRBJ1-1	TGTGCCAGCAGACCGGGAGGGACTGAAGCTTTCTTT	CASRPGGTEAFF
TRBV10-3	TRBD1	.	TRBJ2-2	TGTGCCATCAGCGTGGGACAGGGGAACACCGGGGAGCTGTTTTTT	CAISVGQGNTGELFF
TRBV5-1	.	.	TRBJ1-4	TGCGCCAGCAGCTTGGACTATGGGGAAAAACTGTTTTTT	CASSLDYGEKLFF
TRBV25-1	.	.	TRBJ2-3	TGTGCCAGCATCCCACAGGGAAAGACAGATACGCAGTATTTT	CASIPQGKTDTQYF
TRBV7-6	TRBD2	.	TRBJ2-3	TGTGCCAGCAGCTTAAAAGCGGGAGGGTCCGGAGATACGCAGTATTTT	CASSLKAGGSGDTQYF
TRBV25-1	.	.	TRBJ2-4	TGTGCCAGCAGTGAACTCGGGGGTGGAGTAGCCAAAAACATTCAGTACTTC	CASSELGGGVAKNIQYF